This TCR beta chain was retrieved from a study of technical replicates of blood from a few donors. This CDR3 region has 14 residues. Germline V CDR1 and CDR2: SGHTA, FQGTGA. The trim removed 5 bases at V and 8 bases at J, leaving 8 bases unmatched. The assay was immunoSEQ multiplex PCR, and TCRdb's table has in-frame clones only and misses some. There are 60,000 to 65,000 clones in the sample; about 88% occur only once, and approximately 5% lies in the top ten. Specimen: PBMCs. This chain connects TRBV7-3 to TRBJ1-2, with 10 bases lining up with TRBD1. This clonotype originated in a human donor in good health. Some clones in this sample may be carry-over from other donors' samples. The CDR3 sequence is CASSLTGGAGGYTF. The CDR3 nucleotides are TGTGCCAGCAGCCTGACAGGGGGCGCGGGCGGCTACACCTTC.